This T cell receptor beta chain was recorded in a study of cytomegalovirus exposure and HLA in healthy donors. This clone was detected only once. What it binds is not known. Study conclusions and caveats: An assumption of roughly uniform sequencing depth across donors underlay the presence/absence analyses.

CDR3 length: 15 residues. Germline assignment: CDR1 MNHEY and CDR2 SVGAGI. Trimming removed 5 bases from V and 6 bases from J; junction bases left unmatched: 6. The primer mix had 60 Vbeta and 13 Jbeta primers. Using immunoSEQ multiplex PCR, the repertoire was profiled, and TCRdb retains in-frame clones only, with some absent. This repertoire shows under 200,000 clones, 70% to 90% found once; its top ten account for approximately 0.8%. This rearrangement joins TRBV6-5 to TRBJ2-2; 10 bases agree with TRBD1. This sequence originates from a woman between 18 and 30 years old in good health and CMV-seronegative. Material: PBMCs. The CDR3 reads CASSRSDRGPGELFF. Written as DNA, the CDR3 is TGTGCCAGCAGTAGATCCGACAGGGGGCCCGGGGAGCTGTTTTTT.